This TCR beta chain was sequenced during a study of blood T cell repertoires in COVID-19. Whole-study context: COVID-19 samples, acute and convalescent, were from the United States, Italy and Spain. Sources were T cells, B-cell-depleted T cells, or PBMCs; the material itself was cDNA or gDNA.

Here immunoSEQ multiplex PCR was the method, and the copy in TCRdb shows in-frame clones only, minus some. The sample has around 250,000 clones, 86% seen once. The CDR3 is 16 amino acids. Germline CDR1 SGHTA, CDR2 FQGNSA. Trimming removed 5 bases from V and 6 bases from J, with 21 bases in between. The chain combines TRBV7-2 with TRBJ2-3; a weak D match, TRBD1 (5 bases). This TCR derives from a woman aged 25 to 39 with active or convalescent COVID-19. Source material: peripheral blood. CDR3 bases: TGTGCCAGCAGCACCCTTGGGGCTTCATTACGGGATACGCAGTATTTT. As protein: CASSTLGASLRDTQYF.